This T cell receptor (beta chain) was captured by sequencing in a study of T cells after yellow fever vaccination. Looked up from germline, CDR1 is SGHTA and CDR2 is FQGNSA. V was pared by 2 bases and J by 4 bases, with 5 bases between. This CDR3 region has 13 residues. 5'RACE template switching added a universal primer site and UMIs to TCR cDNA. TCRdb re-derived calls from the 5' RACE reads in MiXCR, one entry per CDR3 protein. The sample lists fewer than 400,000 distinct CDR3 sequences, 6.2% occurring once. Turning to this clonotype: Given a much more abundant clone one base away, this may be a read error.

The gene calls are TRBV7-2 and TRBJ1-4, with no clear D. The source material was PBMCs, sampled 5 days after the yellow fever booster vaccination. This receptor was taken from a man aged 25-40 years who received the YFV17D yellow fever vaccine. The CDR3 spells CASSLRVNEKLFF. The CDR3 DNA reads TGTGCCAGCAGCTTAAGGGTTAATGAAAAACTGTTTTTT. Looking up the rest from reference TRBV7-2 and TRBJ1-4 gives the full variable domain: GAGVSQSPSNKVTEKGKDVELRCDPISGHTALYWYRQSLGQGLEFLIYFQGNSAPDKSGLPSDRFSAERTGGSVSTLTIQRTQQEDSAVYLCASSLRVNEKLFFGSGTQLSVL.